This TCR beta chain was profiled in a study of blood T cell repertoires in COVID-19. Whole-study context: Acute and convalescent COVID-19 samples came from the United States, Italy and Spain. T cells, B-cell-depleted T cells, or PBMCs provided the cDNA or gDNA that served as material.

TCRdb's copy holds only in-frame clones and misses some; the assay was immunoSEQ multiplex PCR. The data hold 250,000 to 350,000 clones, with more than 70% observed a single time. Seattle patients were enrolled while actively infected and followed longitudinally. The CDR3 is 16 residues long. The chain links TRBV21-1 to TRBJ1-4; the table calls TRBD1, which could not be checked here. TRBV21-1 is given as a pseudogene. Sequencing was done on a sample of peripheral blood. The TCR was taken from a woman between 25 and 40 years old with COVID-19, enrolled during active disease. CDR3 residues: CASTGGDRVWSEKLFF. CDR3 bases: TGTGCCAGCACCGGGGGAGACAGGGTCTGGTCTGAAAAACTGTTTTTT.